This T cell receptor beta chain emerged from a study of T cell responses to AZD1222 COVID-19 vaccine. Germline lookup yields CDR1 LGHNA and CDR2 YNFKEQ. The CDR3 spans 14 residues. Study-wide points: The sample set comprised mostly white British donors with more females, and clonal diversity was possibly underestimated. Reportedly, nearly half the spike-specific TCRs target unmutated variant regions. Compared with day 0, the breadth and depth of the Spike-specific TCR repertoire rose significantly after two doses of AZD1222. Repertoires were collected only later (after the peak T cell response had occurred).

In regard to this clone: Its antigen remains unidentified. A junction end diverges from the germline sequence, so it may reflect a read error.

Sequencing used immunoSEQ multiplex PCR; TCRdb keeps in-frame clones, though not all of them. This table holds approximately 170,000 clones, 87% found once. Source: peripheral blood, taken 28 days after the second AZD1222 dose. The TCR originated in an adult who received the AZD1222 COVID-19 vaccine. The rearrangement uses TRBV4-2 and TRBJ1-2; unclear D gene. CDR3 bases: TGTGCCAGCAGCCCCCATGTGGTGATGGCGGGTTTCGCCTTC. As protein: CASSPHVVMAGFAF.